The sequence of this T cell receptor beta chain was determined in a study of lymphopenia after photon versus proton radiotherapy (dated by TCRdb to between 2017 and 2020). As for the study more broadly: The study compared the immunological effects of photon versus proton radiation therapy in patients with gastrointestinal tumors who developed high-grade lymphopenia. The 20 or so patients in the cohort had gastrointestinal tumors, were treated with either photon or proton therapy, and subsequently developed lymphopenia. The goal of the study was to characterize the differences between the two radiation modalities in how they affect the immune system.

Remarks on this clone: It has no known antigen specificity. Base quality data are lacking; no much larger clone is found one base away.

On the study overall, not on this receptor specifically: Across the cohort, a larger post-nadir drop in TCR diversity was inversely correlated with overall survival time among patients who died. After the lymphocyte count nadir, oligoclonal expansion, especially of CD8+ Temra cells, was observed in photon-treated repertoires, and the drop in diversity was driven by this expansion. During treatment, patients who received proton therapy stayed relatively stable, whereas patients who received photon therapy lost naive T cells and TCR diversity and gained effector/memory populations. The survival association was assessed only in patients who died, and better survival with proton therapy was presented by the authors as a possibility rather than a demonstrated result.

V sheds 0 bases and J sheds 6 bases, leaving 14 bases between their ends. The CDR3 measures 15 amino acids from cysteine to phenylalanine. The DNA shown is the 45-base CDR3, in frame from base 1. The germline V gene sets CDR1 to SGHTS and CDR2 to YDEGEE. The library was obtained by the immunoSEQ multiplex PCR assay. Deep sequencing of rearranged TCR beta loci, alongside multiparametric flow cytometry, was used to profile T cell repertoires. TCRdb limited this immuneACCESS table to in-frame rearrangements with V and J called. A share of clones is missing; checked studies link under half to unresolved V genes, and the rest is unexplained. This sample has about 18,000 clones in its table, and roughly nine tenths of those were observed once. The ten largest clones capture 10% of the sample.

This TCR derives from a man between 65 and 80 years old with pancreatic cancer. Sample: peripheral blood, taken from a patient treated with proton-based radiotherapy. The rearranged chain carries TRBV5-8 and TRBJ2-3; the D gene is perhaps TRBD2, on 5 matching bases. This receptor carries the CDR3 CASSLEAVGPDTQYF. The DNA sequence is as follows: TGTGCCAGCAGCTTGGAAGCGGTTGGGCCGGATACGCAGTATTTT. Reference TRBV5-8 and TRBJ2-3 proteins supply the regions before and after the CDR3; the full variable domain is: EAGVTQSPTHLIKTRGQQATLRCSPISGHTSVYWYQQALGLGLQFLLWYDEGEERNRGNFPPRFSGRQFPNYSSELNVNALELEDSALYLCASSLEAVGPDTQYFGPGTRLTVL.